This entry describes one T cell receptor (beta chain). The data derive from a study of control samples from healthy donors and cancer patients. The CDR3 runs to 13 residues. The germline V gene has CDR1 SGHAT and CDR2 FQNNGV. The V gene lost 4 bases and the J gene lost 4 bases, with 8 bases spanning the gap. Here immunoSEQ multiplex PCR was the method, and the copy in TCRdb shows in-frame clones only, minus some. The sample shows 120,000 or so clones, under 95% of them seen only once. This TCR was recovered from a man aged 18 to 29 in good health. Sequencing was carried out using blood. The chain uses TRBV11-2 and TRBJ2-1, with D possibly called TRBD1 or TRBD2 (5 bases each). The CDR3 loop reads CASSWDRYNEQFF. CDR3 coding DNA: TGTGCCAGCAGCTGGGACCGTTACAATGAGCAGTTCTTC. The variable domain in full, completed from reference TRBV11-2 and TRBJ2-1, reads EAGVAQSPRYKIIEKRQSVAFWCNPISGHATLYWYQQILGQGPKLLIQFQNNGVVDDSQLPKDRFSAERLKGVDSTLKIQPAKLEDSAVYLCASSWDRYNEQFFGPGTRLTVL.